The present TCR beta chain was sequenced within a study of blood T cell repertoires in COVID-19. Under the authors' procedure: Reference gene primer amplification in the assay estimated nucleated cell counts. TCRdb keeps only in-frame clones here, not all; method: immunoSEQ multiplex PCR. Clone size and V and J calls were adopted from that table, with D and trimming inferred from the DNA. The sample lists 90,000 to 120,000 clones, around four fifths occurring once. The CDR3 runs 13 residues. The ends were cut back, 4 bases at V and 4 bases at J, with 9 bases in the middle. Per germline, CDR1 SGDLS and CDR2 YYNGEE.

The sequenced sample consisted of peripheral blood. This clonotype was sampled from a man in his sixties with acute or convalescent COVID-19. The chain carries TRBV9 and TRBJ1-3; D gene ambiguous. The CDR3 sequence: CASSFPTGNTIYF. CDR3 nucleotides: TGTGCCAGCAGCTTCCCGACAGGAAACACCATATATTTT.